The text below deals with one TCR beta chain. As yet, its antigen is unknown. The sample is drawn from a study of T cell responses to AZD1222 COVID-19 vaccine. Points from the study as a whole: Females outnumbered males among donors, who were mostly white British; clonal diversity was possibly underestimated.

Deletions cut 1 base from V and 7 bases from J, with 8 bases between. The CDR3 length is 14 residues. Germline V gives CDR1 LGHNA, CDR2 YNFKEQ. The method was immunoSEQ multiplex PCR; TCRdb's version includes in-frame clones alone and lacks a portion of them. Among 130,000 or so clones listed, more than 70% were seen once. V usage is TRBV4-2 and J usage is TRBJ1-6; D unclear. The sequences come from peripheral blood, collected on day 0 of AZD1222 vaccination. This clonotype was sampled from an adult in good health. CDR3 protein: CASSQAASNSPLHF. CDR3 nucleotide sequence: TGTGCCAGCAGCCAAGCGGCCAGCAATTCACCCCTCCACTTT.